Listed below are T cell receptor beta chains from one sample, sequenced in a study of blood T cells in healthy people across ages. TCRdb recomputed calls from the 5' RACE reads with MiXCR, one row per CDR3 protein. The table has fewer than 2,000,000 distinct CDR3 sequences, roughly two fifths seen once. The sequenced material came from blood. These receptor sequences come from a human donor in good health. The CDR3 runs from the conserved cysteine through the conserved F or W. A D gene is named only where the DNA matches it firmly. Clone size is given for some rows only: seen once, a few or many times, or a class if the clone is expanded.

few	.	TRBV12-3/TRBV12-4	TRBJ1-5	CASSFEGRQPQHF	TGTGCCAGCAGTTTTGAGGGTAGACAGCCCCAGCATTTT
.	TRBD1	TRBV11-2	TRBJ2-4	CASSLTAGGLNIQYF	TGTGCCAGCAGCTTGACCGCAGGGGGCCTAAACATTCAGTACTTC
.	.	TRBV7-9	TRBJ2-7	CASSFLEGTYEQYF	TGTGCCAGCAGCTTTTTGGAGGGAACCTACGAGCAGTACTTC
.	.	TRBV20-1	TRBJ2-4	CSAPDSLAKNIQYF	TGCAGTGCTCCGGACAGCTTAGCCAAAAACATTCAGTACTTC
once	TRBD1	TRBV9	TRBJ2-7	CASSVGTGDTYEQYF	TGTGCCAGCAGCGTCGGTACAGGGGATACCTACGAGCAGTACTTC
.	.	TRBV6-1	TRBJ1-2	CASTTGTNYGYTF	TGTGCCAGCACGACAGGAACTAACTATGGCTACACCTTC
few	.	TRBV20-1	TRBJ2-7	CSAPRQWESYEQYF	TGCAGTGCCCCACGACAGTGGGAGTCCTACGAGCAGTACTTC
.	.	TRBV7-2	TRBJ2-7	CASTPRTSFYEQYF	TGTGCCAGCACCCCCAGGACTTCCTTCTACGAGCAGTACTTC
.	.	TRBV11-3	TRBJ2-3	CASSLGGSTVTQYF	TGTGCCAGCAGCTTAGGGGGGAGCACAGTTACGCAGTATTTT
.	.	TRBV4-3	TRBJ1-1	CASSQDDGNTEAFF	TGCGCCAGCAGCCAAGACGATGGGAACACTGAAGCTTTCTTT
.	.	TRBV4-2	TRBJ2-3	CASSQIRAGYTDTQYF	TGTGCCAGCAGCCAAATTAGGGCGGGCTACACAGATACGCAGTATTTT
.	TRBD2	TRBV4-3	TRBJ2-2	CASSQDRAGPVTGELFF	TGCGCCAGCAGTCAAGACCGAGCGGGACCCGTCACCGGGGAGCTGTTTTTT
few	TRBD1	TRBV18	TRBJ1-2	CASSSDRGSGYGYTF	TGTGCCAGCTCATCAGACAGGGGTTCAGGCTATGGCTACACCTTC
.	.	TRBV11-2	TRBJ1-1	CASSLGTYMTNTEAFF	TGTGCCAGCAGCTTAGGTACCTATATGACGAACACTGAAGCTTTCTTT
many	TRBD2	TRBV7-8	TRBJ2-3	CASSPRLAGATDTQYF	TGTGCCAGCAGCCCCCGACTAGCGGGGGCCACAGATACGCAGTATTTT
few	.	TRBV21-1	TRBJ2-3	CASSKALRGCTDTQYF	TGTGCCAGCAGCAAAGCGCTCCGGGGATGCACAGATACGCAGTATTTT
.	TRBD1	TRBV11-2	TRBJ2-1	CASNGNRDRGLGEQFF	TGTGCCAGCAACGGAAACCGGGACAGGGGACTAGGTGAGCAGTTCTTC
.	.	TRBV6-5	TRBJ1-2	CASSTHRNGYTF	TGTGCCAGCAGTACCCACAGGAATGGCTACACCTTC
.	.	TRBV10-3	TRBJ2-7	CAISQTGWGGEQYF	TGTGCCATCAGTCAGACAGGTTGGGGGGGGGAGCAGTACTTC
.	.	TRBV5-1	TRBJ1-2	CASSERAKGYTF	TGCGCCAGCAGCGAGAGAGCGAAGGGCTACACCTTC
few	.	TRBV20-1	TRBJ2-1	CSARAQSLTYNEQFF	TGCAGTGCTAGAGCGCAGTCTCTAACCTACAATGAGCAGTTCTTC
.	TRBD1	TRBV9	TRBJ1-1	CASSQGGFGTEAFF	TGTGCCAGCAGCCAGGGGGGGTTCGGGACTGAAGCTTTCTTT
many	TRBD2	TRBV20-1	TRBJ2-7	CSATKGTSGSYEQYF	TGCAGTGCTACTAAGGGGACTAGCGGCTCCTACGAGCAGTACTTC
few	.	TRBV4-1	TRBJ1-1	CASSPLKWGPGEAFF	TGCGCCAGCAGCCCCCTAAAGTGGGGGCCCGGTGAAGCTTTCTTT
.	.	TRBV29-1	TRBJ2-5	CSVKVGGRPETQYF	TGCAGCGTTAAGGTGGGAGGTAGACCAGAGACCCAGTACTTC
.	.	TRBV29-1	TRBJ1-3	CTVMLQASGNTIYF	TGCACGGTGATGTTACAGGCCTCTGGAAACACCATATATTTT
few	.	TRBV24-1	TRBJ2-5	CATSNDLETQYF	TGTGCCACCAGCAACGACCTGGAGACCCAGTACTTC
many	.	TRBV9	TRBJ2-1	CASGLYNEQFF	TGTGCCAGCGGGCTCTACAATGAGCAGTTCTTC
.	TRBD2	TRBV4-1	TRBJ2-5	CASSSYPTSGEETQYF	TGCGCCAGCAGTTCCTACCCAACTAGCGGAGAAGAGACCCAGTACTTC
.	TRBD2	TRBV7-9	TRBJ2-3	CASSSERGPKADTQYF	TGTGCCAGCAGCTCCGAGCGGGGGCCAAAGGCAGATACGCAGTATTTT
.	.	TRBV10-3	TRBJ1-5	CAISGRNQPQHF	TGTGCCATCAGCGGACGGAATCAGCCCCAGCATTTT
.	.	TRBV5-1	TRBJ1-1	CASSLDTRSTEAFF	TGCGCCAGCAGCTTGGACACCCGGAGCACTGAAGCTTTCTTT
few	.	TRBV5-1	TRBJ2-1	CASSLPGGHGAPTIEQFF	TGCGCCAGCAGCTTGCCGGGGGGCCACGGCGCCCCAACCATCGAGCAGTTCTTC
.	.	TRBV13	TRBJ1-3	CASSFSEGFHTIYF	TGTGCCAGCAGCTTCAGCGAGGGTTTTCACACCATATATTTT
.	TRBD2	TRBV20-1	TRBJ2-1	CSATVPGLESEQFF	TGCAGTGCTACCGTTCCGGGACTAGAGAGTGAGCAGTTCTTC
.	TRBD2	TRBV12-3/TRBV12-4	TRBJ2-1	CASSWRGMTSYNEQFF	TGTGCCAGCAGTTGGCGGGGGATGACCTCCTACAATGAGCAGTTCTTC
many	.	TRBV20-1	TRBJ2-5	CSATGQETQYF	TGCAGTGCTACAGGGCAAGAGACCCAGTACTTC
.	TRBD1	TRBV10-3	TRBJ2-7	CAISEGQVEGGEQYF	TGTGCCATCAGTGAAGGACAGGTCGAAGGTGGCGAGCAGTACTTC
.	TRBD1	TRBV20-1	TRBJ2-3	CSATRPTGVSTDTQYF	TGCAGTGCTACTCGCCCGACAGGGGTTAGCACAGATACGCAGTATTTT
.	TRBD1	TRBV6-6	TRBJ1-6	CASSPDDRGYYNSPLHF	TGCGCCAGCAGCCCAGACGACAGGGGCTACTATAATTCACCCCTCCACTTT
few	TRBD1	TRBV7-9	TRBJ1-2	CASSPHQGQRANYGYTF	TGTGCCAGCAGCCCGCACCAGGGACAGCGAGCTAACTATGGCTACACCTTC
few	TRBD1	TRBV20-1	TRBJ2-7	CSAKTGPEHSYEQYF	TGCAGTGCTAAGACAGGGCCCGAACACTCCTACGAGCAGTACTTC
.	.	TRBV28	TRBJ1-2	CASSRHGGGYTF	TGTGCCAGCAGTCGACATGGGGGCGGCTACACCTTC
.	TRBD2	TRBV9	TRBJ2-3	CASSVDSGASTDTQYF	TGTGCCAGCAGCGTAGATAGCGGGGCTAGCACAGATACGCAGTATTTT
many	.	TRBV29-1	TRBJ2-7	CSVVSVKDEQYF	TGCAGCGTTGTATCGGTGAAGGACGAGCAGTACTTC
once	TRBD2	TRBV14	TRBJ2-7	CASSHPRTSGNIRSYEQYF	TGTGCCAGCAGCCATCCGAGGACTAGCGGAAACATTCGCTCCTACGAGCAGTACTTC
.	.	TRBV10-3	TRBJ2-1	CAISDKAGQNEQFF	TGTGCCATCAGTGATAAGGCAGGGCAGAATGAGCAGTTCTTC
few	.	TRBV27	TRBJ2-7	CASSLDAEYYEQYF	TGTGCCAGCAGTCTGGACGCTGAGTACTACGAGCAGTACTTC
many	TRBD1	TRBV7-2	TRBJ2-1	CASSFLRGNEQFF	TGTGCCAGCAGCTTTCTCAGGGGGAATGAGCAGTTCTTC